A selection of T cell receptor beta chains follows, all from one sample in a study of blood T cell repertoires in COVID-19. Clones were sequenced by immunoSEQ multiplex PCR, and TCRdb holds only the in-frame ones, with some missing. The sample records under 500,000 clones, 75% to 90% being singletons. Sample: peripheral blood. These receptors were taken from a woman in her thirties with acute or convalescent COVID-19. The CDR3 runs from the conserved cysteine through the conserved F or W. The order of the fields is D gene, J gene, V gene, clone size, CDR3 protein, CDR3 DNA. D genes are given only for firm matches. Size values are once, few and many counts, or a class for expanded clones, and some rows have none.

D: TRBD1
J: TRBJ2-7
V: TRBV7-9
size: -
CDR3: CASSSVFGQGFYEQYF
DNA: TGTGCCAGCAGCTCCGTTTTCGGACAGGGGTTCTACGAGCAGTACTTC

D: -
J: TRBJ1-6
V: TRBV3-1/TRBV3-2
size: -
CDR3: CASSQVGGNSPLHF
DNA: TGTGCCAGCAGCCAAGTCGGCGGGAATTCACCCCTCCACTTT

D: TRBD1
J: TRBJ1-2
V: TRBV28
size: once
CDR3: CAILAPTGRGYTF
DNA: TGTGCCATCCTAGCCCCGACAGGGAGGGGCTACACCTTC

D: -
J: TRBJ2-3
V: TRBV4-1
size: -
CDR3: CASSQERTDTQYF
DNA: TGCGCCAGCAGCCAAGAGCGGACAGATACGCAGTATTTT

D: -
J: TRBJ2-1
V: TRBV4-1
size: -
CDR3: CASSQAEGGAYNEQFF
DNA: TGCGCCAGCAGCCAAGCCGAAGGGGGGGCCTACAATGAGCAGTTCTTC

D: TRBD1
J: TRBJ1-2
V: TRBV19
size: -
CDR3: CASSAKEGGRGYGYTF
DNA: TGTGCCAGTAGTGCAAAAGAAGGGGGCCGGGGCTATGGCTACACCTTC

D: -
J: TRBJ2-7
V: TRBV2
size: -
CDR3: CASSRAGLQAQYF
DNA: TGTGCCAGCTCGCGCGCGGGACTCCAGGCGCAGTACTTC

D: -
J: TRBJ1-6
V: TRBV5-6
size: -
CDR3: CASSSGLTSSYNSPLHF
DNA: TGTGCCAGCAGCTCGGGACTCACGAGCTCCTATAATTCACCCCTCCACTTT

D: -
J: TRBJ2-1
V: TRBV19
size: -
CDR3: CASSLDSYNEQFF
DNA: TGTGCCAGTAGCCTGGACAGCTACAATGAGCAGTTCTTC

D: TRBD2
J: TRBJ2-1
V: TRBV27
size: -
CDR3: CASSLGRGDWGEQFF
DNA: TGTGCCAGCAGTTTAGGCCGGGGGGACTGGGGTGAGCAGTTCTTC

D: TRBD1
J: TRBJ1-6
V: TRBV5-1
size: few
CDR3: CASSTNRGQNSPLHF
DNA: TGCGCCAGCAGCACCAACAGGGGGCAGAATTCACCCCTCCACTTT

D: -
J: TRBJ1-3
V: TRBV5-1
size: -
CDR3: CASSQQGSGNTIYF
DNA: TGCGCCAGCAGCCAACAGGGATCTGGAAACACCATATATTTT

D: -
J: TRBJ1-2
V: TRBV28
size: -
CDR3: CASSLRLDFNYGYTF
DNA: TGTGCCAGCAGTTTACGATTAGACTTTAACTATGGCTACACCTTC

D: -
J: TRBJ2-1
V: TRBV5-4
size: -
CDR3: CASSDAGNEQFF
DNA: TGTGCCAGCAGCGACGCGGGCAATGAGCAGTTCTTC

D: -
J: TRBJ2-5
V: TRBV5-5
size: -
CDR3: CASSTGPRETQYF
DNA: TGTGCCAGCAGCACTGGTCCACGGGAGACCCAGTACTTC

D: TRBD1
J: TRBJ2-7
V: TRBV23-1
size: -
CDR3: CASSQRQGVSYEQYF
DNA: TGCGCCAGCAGTCAACGACAGGGTGTGTCCTACGAGCAGTACTTC

D: TRBD1
J: TRBJ1-2
V: TRBV29-1
size: once
CDR3: CSVTGDYGYTF
DNA: TGCAGCGTTACAGGGGACTATGGCTACACCTTC

D: TRBD2
J: TRBJ2-1
V: TRBV28
size: -
CDR3: CASSFNPSGTSGNNEQFF
DNA: TGTGCCAGCAGTTTCAACCCTTCCGGGACTAGCGGGAACAATGAGCAGTTCTTC

D: -
J: TRBJ1-1
V: TRBV20-1
size: -
CDR3: CSASRGGVSTEAFF
DNA: TGCAGTGCTAGTCGCGGCGGGGTGAGCACTGAAGCTTTCTTT

D: -
J: TRBJ2-5
V: TRBV3-1/TRBV3-2
size: once
CDR3: CASSQGGPIVQETQYF
DNA: TGTGCCAGCAGCCAAGGGGGGCCCATAGTACAAGAGACCCAGTACTTC

D: -
J: TRBJ1-5
V: TRBV5-6
size: many
CDR3: CASSLVDPGSAQHF
DNA: TGTGCCAGCAGCTTGGTGGATCCGGGGTCAGCCCAGCATTTT

D: -
J: TRBJ1-5
V: TRBV4-1
size: few
CDR3: CASSQIQQKNQPQHF
DNA: TGCGCCAGCAGCCAGATCCAACAGAAGAATCAGCCCCAGCATTTT

D: -
J: TRBJ2-7
V: TRBV11-2
size: -
CDR3: CASSLDGGLTYRYEQYF
DNA: TGTGCCAGCAGCTTAGACGGAGGACTGACCTATAGGTACGAGCAGTACTTC

D: -
J: TRBJ2-4
V: TRBV28
size: -
CDR3: CASSKKLRLKNIQYF
DNA: TGTGCCAGCAGTAAAAAACTGAGGTTGAAAAACATTCAGTACTTC

D: -
J: TRBJ2-7
V: TRBV14
size: -
CDR3: CASSRDISYEQYF
DNA: TGTGCCAGCAGCCGAGACATTTCCTACGAGCAGTACTTC

D: -
J: TRBJ2-5
V: TRBV6-4
size: -
CDR3: CASSDWEAYPGSGSQETQYF
DNA: TGTGCCAGCAGTGACTGGGAAGCCTACCCCGGGTCAGGGTCGCAAGAGACCCAGTACTTC

D: -
J: TRBJ2-1
V: TRBV7-9
size: -
CDR3: CASRPTPSGANEQFF
DNA: TGTGCCAGCAGACCCACACCCTCAGGGGCGAATGAGCAGTTCTTC

D: -
J: TRBJ1-2
V: TRBV6-6
size: once
CDR3: CASSYRTANYGYTF
DNA: TGTGCCAGCAGTTACCGGACAGCTAACTATGGCTACACCTTC

D: -
J: TRBJ1-3
V: TRBV28
size: -
CDR3: CASSTGRGNTIYF
DNA: TGTGCCAGCAGTACGGGGAGGGGAAACACCATATATTTT

D: -
J: TRBJ1-2
V: TRBV19
size: -
CDR3: CASSVGISYGYTF
DNA: TGTGCCAGTAGTGTCGGGATTTCCTATGGCTACACCTTC

D: -
J: TRBJ2-1
V: TRBV9
size: few
CDR3: CASSVHLAPGEEQFF
DNA: TGTGCCAGCAGCGTTCACCTAGCCCCCGGGGAAGAGCAGTTCTTC

D: -
J: TRBJ1-1
V: TRBV2
size: -
CDR3: CASSEALTRQKNTEAFF
DNA: TGTGCCAGCAGTGAAGCGCTAACCAGACAGAAAAACACTGAAGCTTTCTTT

D: TRBD1
J: TRBJ2-2
V: TRBV28
size: -
CDR3: CASSYGTVNTGELFF
DNA: TGTGCCAGCAGTTATGGGACAGTGAACACCGGGGAGCTGTTTTTT

D: -
J: TRBJ1-2
V: TRBV28
size: -
CDR3: CATLTNYGYTF
DNA: TGTGCCACCCTAACTAACTATGGCTACACCTTC

D: -
J: TRBJ2-2
V: TRBV13
size: -
CDR3: CASRTRDKHTGELFF
DNA: TGTGCCAGCAGGACCCGGGACAAGCACACCGGGGAGCTGTTTTTT

D: -
J: TRBJ1-6
V: TRBV9
size: -
CDR3: CASSPGSYNSPLHF
DNA: TGTGCCAGCAGCCCAGGGTCCTATAATTCACCCCTCCACTTT

D: -
J: TRBJ2-5
V: TRBV19
size: -
CDR3: CASSINFVQGTTGETQYF
DNA: TGTGCCAGTAGTATAAATTTTGTCCAGGGCACTACTGGAGAGACCCAGTACTTC

D: -
J: TRBJ1-1
V: TRBV6-5
size: -
CDR3: CASGQGVEAFF
DNA: TGTGCCAGCGGCCAAGGGGTTGAAGCTTTCTTT

D: -
J: TRBJ1-2
V: TRBV14
size: -
CDR3: CASSQDRAGYYGYTF
DNA: TGTGCCAGCAGCCAAGATAGGGCAGGGTACTATGGCTACACCTTC